This TCR beta chain was sequenced during a study of blood T cell repertoires in COVID-19 (dated by TCRdb to 2018 to 2021). With regard to the full study: The collaborator samples originated in the United States, Italy and Spain and spanned the acute and convalescent phases of COVID-19. The prospective study material was composed of cDNA or gDNA derived from T cells, B-cell-depleted T cells, or PBMCs. A freely available public database, intended as a resource for researchers studying the immune response to SARS-CoV-2, is where the repertoires were released. Deeply sampled blood TCRbeta repertoires from subjects exposed to, actively infected with, or recovered from COVID-19 were included in the dataset. The samples were drawn from two sources: the first 160 participants of the ongoing ImmuneRACE study, and 1,254 subjects contributed by 6 global collaborators. Sample metadata almost always included a de-identified subject ID, COVID-19 status, age in years and sex. Where HLA class I and class II types were available, the types were taken from metadata supplied by the sample provider, not from assay-based typing. Results the study describes overall, beyond this receptor: Clinical and demographic metadata were provided uncurated, with the amount varying by source and participant.

After removal of 3 bases from V and 1 base from J, the junction retains 1 base not matched to a gene. The CDR3 runs 15 amino acids, cysteine and phenylalanine included. Only CDR3 DNA is held: 45 bases, read in frame from base 1. Reading the germline V gene (reference sequence) gives CDR1 LGHDT and CDR2 YNNKEL. TCRbeta CDR3 regions were amplified from genomic DNA by means of the immunoSEQ Assay, a bias-controlled multiplex PCR. In the original analysis: Within the assay, amplification of reference gene primers was used to estimate how many nucleated cells each sample contained. To quantify the absolute abundance of each unique TCRbeta CDR3 rearrangement, sequence reads were collapsed and filtered. Productive Simpson clonality was computed per sample as the square root of Simpson's diversity index over productive rearrangements. Entries here come from immuneACCESS through TCRdb and include only in-frame sequences with V and J called. Some clones fail to appear in such tables; in the studies checked, an unresolved V gene covers under half of the shortfall, and the cause of the remainder is unknown. V and J calls and clone size follow that table, whereas D and trimming were derived from the DNA. This sample has over 250,000 clones in its table, and about 88% of those were observed once. The ten biggest clones cover roughly 4% of the sample.

About this clone: Its antigen is not yet known. No quality values exist for individual bases; no much larger clone is one base distant.

A second Seattle source provided samples from volunteer blood donors who had recovered from COVID-19. The collaborating institutions used their own protocols to collect whole blood in K2EDTA tubes. Collaborator samples were shipped for TCRbeta analysis as frozen whole blood, isolated PBMCs, or DNA extracted from either sample type. The TCR originated in a man aged 60 to 69 who had recovered from COVID-19. Sequenced material: peripheral blood. The chain is assembled from TRBV3-1 (or the pseudogene TRBV3-2) and TRBJ2-5; 11 bases in between match TRBD2. The CDR3 is CASSHGLAGQETQYF. DNA sequence: TGTGCCAGCAGCCATGGACTAGCGGGCCAAGAGACCCAGTACTTC.